Only one count was recorded for the clone carrying this TCR beta chain. Primers for the PCR totalled 60 Vbeta and 13 Jbeta. TCRdb keeps only in-frame clones here, not all; method: immunoSEQ multiplex PCR. The sample holds some 190,000 clones, around 83% seen once. The sample belongs to a study of cytomegalovirus exposure and HLA in healthy donors. CDR3 size: 17 residues. Germline values: CDR1 LNHNV, CDR2 YYDKDF (reference sequence). Trimming removed 1 base from V and 3 bases from J; junction bases left unmatched: 12. Input material: PBMCs. This TCR derives from a man aged 35 to 55 in good health and CMV-seropositive. The chain combines TRBV15 with TRBJ2-7; 7 positions agree with TRBD1. The DNA for the CDR3 is TGTGCCACCAGCAGAGTTTCGGGGACAGCCCCCCTCTACGAGCAGTACTTC. Translated: CATSRVSGTAPLYEQYF.